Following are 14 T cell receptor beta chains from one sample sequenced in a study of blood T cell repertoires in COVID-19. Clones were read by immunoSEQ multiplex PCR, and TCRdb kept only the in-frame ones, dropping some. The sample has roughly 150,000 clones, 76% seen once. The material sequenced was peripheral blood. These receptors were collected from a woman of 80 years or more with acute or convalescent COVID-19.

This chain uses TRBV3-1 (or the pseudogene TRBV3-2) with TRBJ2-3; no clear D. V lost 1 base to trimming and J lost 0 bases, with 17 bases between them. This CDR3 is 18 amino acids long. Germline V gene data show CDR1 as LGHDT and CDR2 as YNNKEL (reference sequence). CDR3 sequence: CASSQGRVKLPSTDTQYF. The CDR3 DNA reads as TGTGCCAGCAGCCAAGGACGGGTGAAGCTTCCTAGCACAGATACGCAGTATTTT.

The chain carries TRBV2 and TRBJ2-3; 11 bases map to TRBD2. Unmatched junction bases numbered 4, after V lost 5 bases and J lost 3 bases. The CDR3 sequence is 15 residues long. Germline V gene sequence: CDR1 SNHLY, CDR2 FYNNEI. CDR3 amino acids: CASSTSGSRTDTQYF. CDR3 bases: TGTGCCAGCAGTACTAGCGGGAGTAGAACAGATACGCAGTATTTT. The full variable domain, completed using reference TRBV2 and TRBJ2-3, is EPEVTQTPSHQVTQMGQEVILRCVPISNHLYFYWYRQILGQKVEFLVSFYNNEISEKSEIFDDQFSVERPDGSNFTLKIRSTKLEDSAMYFCASSTSGSRTDTQYFGPGTRLTVL.

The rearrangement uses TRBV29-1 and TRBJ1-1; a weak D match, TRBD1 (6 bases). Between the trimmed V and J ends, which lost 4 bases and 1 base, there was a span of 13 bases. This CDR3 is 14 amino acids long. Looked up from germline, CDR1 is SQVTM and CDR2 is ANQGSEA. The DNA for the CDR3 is TGCAGCGTTGGTATGACAGGAACGAACACTGAAGCTTTCTTT. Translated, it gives CSVGMTGTNTEAFF.

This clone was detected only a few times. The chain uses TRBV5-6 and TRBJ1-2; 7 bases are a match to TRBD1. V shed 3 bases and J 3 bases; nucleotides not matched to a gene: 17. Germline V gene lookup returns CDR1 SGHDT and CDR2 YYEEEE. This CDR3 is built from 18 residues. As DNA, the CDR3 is TGTGCCAGCAGCTACACCCCGACAGGGAGTAAGGGTTACTATGGCTACACCTTC. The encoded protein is CASSYTPTGSKGYYGYTF.

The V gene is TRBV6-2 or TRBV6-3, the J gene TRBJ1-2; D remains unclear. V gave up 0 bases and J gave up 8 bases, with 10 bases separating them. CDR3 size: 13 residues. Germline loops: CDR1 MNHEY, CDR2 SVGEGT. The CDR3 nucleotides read TGTGCCAGCAGTTACTCACTAGGTGCGGGCTACACCTTC. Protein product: CASSYSLGAGYTF.

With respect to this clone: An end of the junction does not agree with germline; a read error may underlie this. The CDR3 DNA follows: TGTACCAGCAGTTTACCAGGGAACACTGAAGCTTTCTTT. It yields the protein CTSSLPGNTEAFF. The V gene is TRBV12-3 or TRBV12-4, the J gene TRBJ1-1; the D is unclear. The CDR3 runs to 13 residues.

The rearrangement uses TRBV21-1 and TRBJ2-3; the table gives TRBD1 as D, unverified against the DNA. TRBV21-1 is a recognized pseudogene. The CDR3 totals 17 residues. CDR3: CASSKQKRDTPFYTQYF. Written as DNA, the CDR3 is TGTGCCAGCAGCAAACAAAAACGGGACACCCCGTTTTATACGCAGTATTTT.

CDR3 nucleotide sequence: TGTGCCATCACGACGGGTATGAACACTGAAGCTTTCTTT. Translated: CAITTGMNTEAFF. The genes are TRBV10-3 and TRBJ1-1; the D is unclear. Germline-derived CDR1 and CDR2 are ENHRY and SYGVKD. The CDR3 spans 13 residues. V was pared by 7 bases and J by 0 bases, with 9 bases between.

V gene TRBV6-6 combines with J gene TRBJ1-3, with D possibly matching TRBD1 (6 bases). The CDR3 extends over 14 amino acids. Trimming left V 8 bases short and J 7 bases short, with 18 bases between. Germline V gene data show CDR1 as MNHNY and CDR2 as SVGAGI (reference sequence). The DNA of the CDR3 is TGTGCCAGCTATTGGACAGATCGGGGCAACACCATATATTTT. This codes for CASYWTDRGNTIYF.

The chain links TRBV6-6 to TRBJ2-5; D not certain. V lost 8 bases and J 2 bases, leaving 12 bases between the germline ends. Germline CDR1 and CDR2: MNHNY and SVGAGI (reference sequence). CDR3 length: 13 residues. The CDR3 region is CASSSSLQETQYF. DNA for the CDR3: TGTGCCAGCTCCTCCTCACTGCAAGAGACCCAGTACTTC.

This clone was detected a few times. The CDR3 sequence: CASSFMGRQRRQGYEQYF. CDR3 coding DNA: TGTGCCAGCAGCTTCATGGGCCGTCAAAGACGACAGGGCTACGAGCAGTACTTC. This sequence joins TRBV11-3 and TRBJ2-7; 7 positions match TRBD1. The germline V gene encodes CDR1 SGHNT and CDR2 YENEEA. The CDR3 is 18 amino acids. The J segment lost 3 bases and the V segment lost 3 bases, leaving 17 bases of the junction unmatched.

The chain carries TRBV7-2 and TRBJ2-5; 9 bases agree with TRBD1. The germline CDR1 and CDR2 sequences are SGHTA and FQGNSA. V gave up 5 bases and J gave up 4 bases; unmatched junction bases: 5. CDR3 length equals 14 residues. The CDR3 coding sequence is TGTGCCAGCAGCACACGGACAGGGGTAGAGACCCAGTACTTC. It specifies CASSTRTGVETQYF.

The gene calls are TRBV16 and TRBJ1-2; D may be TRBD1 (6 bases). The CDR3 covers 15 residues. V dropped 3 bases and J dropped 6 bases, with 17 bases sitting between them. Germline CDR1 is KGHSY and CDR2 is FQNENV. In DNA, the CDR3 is TGTGCCAGCAGCCATCAGGGACAACCGGGGAATGGCTACACCTTC. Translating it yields CASSHQGQPGNGYTF.

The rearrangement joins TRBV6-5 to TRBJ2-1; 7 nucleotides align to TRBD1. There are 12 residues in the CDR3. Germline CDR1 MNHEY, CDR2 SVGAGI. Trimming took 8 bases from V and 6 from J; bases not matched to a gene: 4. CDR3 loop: CASGRTGNEQFF. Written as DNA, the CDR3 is TGTGCCAGCGGACGGACAGGCAATGAGCAGTTCTTC.